This T cell receptor beta chain was identified in a study of technical replicates of blood from a few donors. Profiled with immunoSEQ multiplex PCR; TCRdb holds only in-frame clones, not every one. Here the sample spans about 62,000 clones, 98% being singletons. The TCR sequence derives from a human donor in good health. The sample taken for sequencing was T cells isolated from PBMCs.

This chain's CDR3 is CASSAGVNTEAFF. CDR3 bases: TGCGCCAGCAGTGCCGGGGTGAACACTGAAGCTTTCTTT. The rearrangement links TRBV10-1 to TRBJ1-1; D is unresolved. The CDR3 runs 13 residues. Germline-derived CDR1 and CDR2 are WNHNN and SYGVQD (reference sequence). V lost 4 bases, J lost 0 bases, and 6 bases lay in between.